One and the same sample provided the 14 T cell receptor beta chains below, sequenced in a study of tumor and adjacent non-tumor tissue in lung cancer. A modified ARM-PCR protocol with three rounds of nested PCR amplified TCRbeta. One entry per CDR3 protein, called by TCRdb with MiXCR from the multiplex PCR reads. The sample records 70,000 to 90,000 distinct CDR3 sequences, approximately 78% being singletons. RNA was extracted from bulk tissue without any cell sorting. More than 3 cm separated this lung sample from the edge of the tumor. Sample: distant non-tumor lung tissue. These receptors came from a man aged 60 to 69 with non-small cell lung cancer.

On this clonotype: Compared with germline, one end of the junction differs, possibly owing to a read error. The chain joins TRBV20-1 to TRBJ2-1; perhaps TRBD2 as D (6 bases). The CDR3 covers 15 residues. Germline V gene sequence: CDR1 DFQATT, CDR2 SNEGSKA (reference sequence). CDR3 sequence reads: CIARELAGDYNEQSF. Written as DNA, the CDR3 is TGCATTGCTAGAGAACTAGCTGGAGACTACAATGAGCAGTCCTTC.

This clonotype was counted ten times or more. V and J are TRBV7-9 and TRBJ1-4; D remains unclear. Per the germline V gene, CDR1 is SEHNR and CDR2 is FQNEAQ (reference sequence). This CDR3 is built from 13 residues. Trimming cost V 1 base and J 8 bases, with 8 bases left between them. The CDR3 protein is CASSLDQHEKLFF. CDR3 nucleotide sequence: TGTGCCAGCAGCTTAGATCAGCACGAAAAACTGTTTTTT.

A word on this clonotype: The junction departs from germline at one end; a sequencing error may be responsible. Here the CDR3 DNA reads TGCGCCAGCAGATTGGTACCAACCGGGACAGGGGGGTTGAACACTGAAGCTTTCTTT. Translated: CASRLVPTGTGGLNTEAFF. The genes are TRBV5-1 and TRBJ1-1; 11 bases are shared with TRBD1. The germline CDR1 and CDR2 sequences are SGHRS and YFSETQ. The CDR3 covers 19 residues.

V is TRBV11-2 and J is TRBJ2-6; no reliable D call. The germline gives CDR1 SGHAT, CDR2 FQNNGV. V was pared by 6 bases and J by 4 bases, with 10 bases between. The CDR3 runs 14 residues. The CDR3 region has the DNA TGTGCCAGCAGAACTATCTCGGGGGCCAACGTCCTGACTTTC. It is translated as CASRTISGANVLTF.

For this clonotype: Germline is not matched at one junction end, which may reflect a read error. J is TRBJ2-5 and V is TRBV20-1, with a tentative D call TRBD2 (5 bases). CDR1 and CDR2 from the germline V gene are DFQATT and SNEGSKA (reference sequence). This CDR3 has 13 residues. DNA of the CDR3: TGCAGTTCTAGTATAACGGCGGGTGAGACCCAGTACTTC. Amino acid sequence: CSSSITAGETQYF.

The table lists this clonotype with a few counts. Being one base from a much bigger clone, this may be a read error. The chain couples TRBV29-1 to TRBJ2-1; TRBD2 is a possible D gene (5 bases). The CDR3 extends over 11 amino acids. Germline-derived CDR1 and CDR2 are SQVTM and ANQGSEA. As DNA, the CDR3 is TGCAACGCCAGGACTGCGAGTGAGCAGCTCTTC. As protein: CNARTASEQLF.

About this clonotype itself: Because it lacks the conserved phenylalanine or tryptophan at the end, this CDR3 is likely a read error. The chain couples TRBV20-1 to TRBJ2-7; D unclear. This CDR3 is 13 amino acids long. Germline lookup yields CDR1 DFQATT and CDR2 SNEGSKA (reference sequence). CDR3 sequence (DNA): TGCAATGCTAGAGATGGGTCTTCCTACGAGCAGTACCTC. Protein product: CNARDGSSYEQYL.

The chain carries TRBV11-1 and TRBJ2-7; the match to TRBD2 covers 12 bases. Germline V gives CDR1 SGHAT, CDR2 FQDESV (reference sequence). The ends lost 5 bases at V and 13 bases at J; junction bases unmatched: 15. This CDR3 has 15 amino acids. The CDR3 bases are TGTGCCAGCAGCAGGACTAGCGGGACGGCAGGCGAGCTATACTTC. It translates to CASSRTSGTAGELYF.

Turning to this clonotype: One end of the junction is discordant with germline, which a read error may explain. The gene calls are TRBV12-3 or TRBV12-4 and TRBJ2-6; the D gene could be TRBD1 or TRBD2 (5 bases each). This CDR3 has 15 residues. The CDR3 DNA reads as TGTGCCAGCAAGTGTCCGGGAACTGGGGGCAACGTCCTGACTTTC. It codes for CASKCPGTGGNVLTF.

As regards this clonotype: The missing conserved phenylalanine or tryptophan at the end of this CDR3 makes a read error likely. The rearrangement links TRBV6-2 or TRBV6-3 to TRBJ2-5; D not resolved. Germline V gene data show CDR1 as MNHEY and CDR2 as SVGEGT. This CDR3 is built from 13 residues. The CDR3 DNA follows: TGTGCTAGCAGTTACTCACCAGAAGAGACCCAGTACTCC. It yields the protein CASSYSPEETQYS.

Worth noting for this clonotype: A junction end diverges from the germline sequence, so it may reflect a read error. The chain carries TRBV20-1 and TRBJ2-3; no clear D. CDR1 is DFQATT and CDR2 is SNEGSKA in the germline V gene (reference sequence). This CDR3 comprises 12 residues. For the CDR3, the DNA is TGCAGTGCTAGGAGAGGAGCTGAAACGCAATATTTT. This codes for CSARRGAETQYF.

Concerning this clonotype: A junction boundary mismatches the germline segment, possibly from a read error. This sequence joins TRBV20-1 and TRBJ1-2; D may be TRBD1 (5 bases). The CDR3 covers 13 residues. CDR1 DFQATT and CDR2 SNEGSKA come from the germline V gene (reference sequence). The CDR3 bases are TGCAATGCTCGGGACGGTGCTAACTATGGTTACACCTTC. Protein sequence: CNARDGANYGYTF.

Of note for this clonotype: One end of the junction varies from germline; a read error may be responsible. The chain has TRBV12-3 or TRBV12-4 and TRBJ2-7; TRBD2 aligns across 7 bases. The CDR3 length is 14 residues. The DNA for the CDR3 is TGTACCAGCAGCGCCGCGGGAGTCAGATCCGAGCAGTATTTC. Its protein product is CTSSAAGVRSEQYF.

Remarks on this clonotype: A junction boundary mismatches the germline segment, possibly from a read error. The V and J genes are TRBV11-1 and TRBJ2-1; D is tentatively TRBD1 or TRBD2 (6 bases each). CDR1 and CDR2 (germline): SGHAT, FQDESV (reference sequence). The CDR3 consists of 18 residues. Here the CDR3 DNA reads TGTGTCAGCAGCTTATCGCAAGTCTATGGGGGGCAGATCCCCCAGCAGTTCTTC. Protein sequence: CVSSLSQVYGGQIPQQFF. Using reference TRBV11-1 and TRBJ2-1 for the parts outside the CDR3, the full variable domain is EAEVAQSPRYKITEKSQAVAFWCDPISGHATLYWYRQILGQGPELLVQFQDESVVDDSQLPKDRFSAERLKGVDSTLKIQPAELGDSAMYLCVSSLSQVYGGQIPQQFFGPGTRLTVL.